This T cell receptor beta chain emerged from a study of early T cells in non-severe SARS-CoV-2 infection. In the study overall: Unsorted whole blood bulk RNA was sequenced, with unpaired chains. Study-level points and caveats: Matches to VDJdb favored anti-spike CD8 responses and missed private and CD4 specificities.

This clonotype was seen a few times. The target antigen is unknown. This CDR3 is built from 15 residues. The V and J ends lost 4 bases and 7 bases, in that order; junction bases with no gene match: 10. Germline V gives CDR1 SGHNT, CDR2 YYREEE (reference sequence). Tagging with unique molecular identifiers was applied to individual cDNA molecules. TCRdb passed the 5' RACE reads through MiXCR, listing each CDR3 protein once. The sample lists 29,000 or so distinct CDR3 sequences, over 3.5% occurring once. The sequence was obtained from an adult who was a healthcare worker with PCR-confirmed SARS-CoV-2 infection or an uninfected control (not recorded which). The sample consisted of whole blood. The chain has TRBV5-4 and TRBJ2-3, with TRBD1 matching over 9 bases. The CDR3 here is CASSPPGTGSNTQYF. For the CDR3, the DNA is TGTGCCAGCAGCCCACCCGGGACAGGGAGTAATACGCAGTATTTT.